The rows below give T cell receptor beta chains drawn from one sample of a study of blood T cells in healthy people across ages. MiXCR, run by TCRdb on the 5' RACE reads, gives a single entry per CDR3 protein. The top ten hold roughly 24% of the sample, which has hundreds of thousands of distinct CDR3 sequences, approximately 53% seen once. Sequencing input: blood. The receptors derive from a man between 40 and 49 years old in good health. Each CDR3 is given with its conserved first and last residue.

v_call,j_call,cdr3_aa
TRBV7-9,TRBJ1-4,CASSAGETNEKLFF
TRBV4-3,TRBJ1-6,CASSQERDPYYNSPLHF
TRBV7-2,TRBJ2-3,CASSLGGPDTQYF
TRBV18,TRBJ1-2,CASSPPLSLGGIMDYGYTF
TRBV5-1,TRBJ1-4,CASAIQGTTNEKLFF
TRBV21-1,TRBJ2-7,CASSRPGAIREQYF
TRBV4-1,TRBJ1-2,CASSQDLGSFNYGYTF
TRBV28,TRBJ2-3,CASSLLGQSTDTQYF
TRBV5-1,TRBJ1-2,CASSLKYRQGYGYTF
TRBV9,TRBJ1-4,CASSVGPGRTTNEKLFF
TRBV12-3/TRBV12-4,TRBJ1-5,CASSSRRRDRDQPQHF
TRBV5-1,TRBJ2-7,CASSPRFRGIEQYF
TRBV29-1,.,CSSRSLGASYNEQYF
TRBV2,TRBJ1-2,CASGDSFYGYTF
TRBV20-1,TRBJ1-2,CSARVAVRNYGYTF
TRBV7-2,TRBJ2-7,CASSRPEGYEQYF
TRBV9,TRBJ1-1,CASSAENTAEAFF
TRBV18,TRBJ2-1,CASSPPTRNEQFF
TRBV10-3,TRBJ2-7,CAISDPDRVSYEQYF
TRBV7-9,TRBJ2-7,CASSEGQYVDEQYF
TRBV5-1,TRBJ1-1,CASSPGGTANTEAFF
TRBV10-3,TRBJ1-5,CATNGVNSNQPQHF
TRBV29-1,TRBJ2-3,CSVDQGSGNPDTQYF
TRBV12-3/TRBV12-4,TRBJ1-6,CASSYQGTNSPLHF
TRBV29-1,TRBJ2-5,CSVEGPPAGGIQETQYF
TRBV12-3/TRBV12-4,TRBJ1-1,CASRTGETAFF
TRBV7-2,TRBJ2-1,CASSLEGPGQPYNEQFF
TRBV7-2,TRBJ2-7,CASSFRVGEQYF
TRBV29-1,TRBJ2-7,CSVDIGLYEQYF
TRBV27,TRBJ2-5,CASSGGTGTGEQYF
TRBV7-3,TRBJ2-5,CASSLISGQGQETQYF